The 5 T cell receptor beta chains listed next were all sequenced from one sample in a study of blood T cell repertoires in COVID-19. Using immunoSEQ multiplex PCR, the repertoire was profiled, and TCRdb retains in-frame clones only, with some absent. The data contain over 250,000 clones, 89% of them singletons. Sequenced: peripheral blood. The receptors were gathered from a middle-aged man with acute or convalescent COVID-19.

The chain's CDR3 is CASSHRGREDTQYF. CDR3 bases: TGTGCCAGCAGTCACAGGGGGCGCGAAGATACGCAGTATTTT. V is TRBV6-5 and J is TRBJ2-3, with 9 bases matching TRBD1. V gave up 5 bases and J gave up 5 bases; unmatched junction bases: 5. CDR1 and CDR2 from the germline V gene are MNHEY and SVGAGI. There are 14 residues in the CDR3.

This sequence joins TRBV18 and TRBJ1-2; D not certain. V lost 3 bases and J lost 4, with 15 bases in between. The CDR3 is 15 residues long. From germline, CDR1 is KGHSH and CDR2 LQKENI. In nucleotides, the CDR3 is TGTGCCAGCTCACCTCTTCGGGAGGAGCCCTATGGCTACACCTTC. Translated: CASSPLREEPYGYTF.

J is TRBJ2-3 and V is TRBV2; weak D call: TRBD2 (6 bases). Germline values: CDR1 SNHLY, CDR2 FYNNEI. This CDR3 contains 15 residues. V was pared by 6 bases and J by 2 bases, with 15 bases between. The CDR3 loop is CASSLAYDVTDTQYF. CDR3 DNA sequence: TGTGCCAGCAGCCTAGCGTACGACGTCACAGATACGCAGTATTTT.

The chain combines TRBV7-3 with TRBJ1-1; possibly TRBD1 for D (6 bases). CDR3 length: 15 amino acids. V was cut by 2 bases and J by 1 base, with 11 bases left in between. Germline loops: CDR1 SGHTA, CDR2 FQGTGA. The CDR3 reads CASSLEGVGNTEAFF. CDR3 coding DNA: TGTGCCAGCAGCTTAGAGGGGGTCGGGAACACTGAAGCTTTCTTT.

The J gene is TRBJ2-2, the V gene TRBV12-5; D perhaps matches TRBD2 (6 bases). The V gene lost 3 bases and the J gene lost 2 bases, with 10 bases spanning the gap. The CDR3 is 15 amino acids. Germline V CDR1 and CDR2: LGHNT, FRNRAP. CDR3 protein: CASGFLGGNTGELFF. The DNA of the CDR3 is TGTGCTAGTGGTTTTCTGGGAGGTAACACCGGGGAGCTGTTTTTT.